This TCR beta chain was captured in a study of shared clonotypes between healthy human individuals. Study-level results: Sample collection involved blood only; tissue repertoires are likely different.

Authors' processing steps: Junction-only sequences without quality scores came from ImmunoSEQ, so filtering differed. The table came from immunoSEQ multiplex PCR; TCRdb's copy has only in-frame clones and leaves some out. For V, J and clone size, that table is used; D and trimming come from the DNA. Here the sample spans around 1.9 million clones, around 93% being singletons. To note about this clone: As yet, its antigen is unknown.

Naive CD8 cells, CD45RO-negative and positively selected for CCR7, excluded terminally differentiated effector memory CD45RA+ cells. V lost 4 bases, J lost 8 bases, and 4 bases stayed unmatched. CDR3 length: 13 amino acids. CDR1 is SEHNR, CDR2 FQNEAQ, per germline (reference sequence). Sequenced input: naive CD8+ T cells from PBMCs. This clonotype was obtained from a man aged 18 to 30 in good health. Some clones in this sample may be carry-over from other donors' samples. The rearrangement links TRBV7-9 to TRBJ2-1; TRBD1 matches at 8 bases. The CDR3 DNA follows: TGTGCCAGCAGCTCCCAGGGGGCTCATGAGCAGTTCTTC. Translated, it gives CASSSQGAHEQFF.